This T cell receptor beta chain was sequenced in a study of T cells in localized non-small cell lung cancer. The method was immunoSEQ multiplex PCR; TCRdb's version includes in-frame clones alone and lacks a portion of them. The table shows approximately 37,000 clones, with around nine tenths occurring only once. This clone was counted only a few times. The clonotype comes from a man aged 18 to 49 with stage I lung adenocarcinoma. The source was peripheral blood, collected before any cancer treatment.

The CDR3, as DNA: TGTGCCAGCAGCTTAGGCCAGGTGCCGGGATCCTACAATGAGCAGTTCTTC. This gives the protein CASSLGQVPGSYNEQFF. The chain joins TRBV7-8 to TRBJ2-1, with D maybe TRBD2 (5 bases). Per the germline V gene, CDR1 is SGHVS and CDR2 is FQNEAQ. The CDR3 is made up of 17 amino acids. V lost 1 base to trimming and J lost 1 base, with 14 bases between them.